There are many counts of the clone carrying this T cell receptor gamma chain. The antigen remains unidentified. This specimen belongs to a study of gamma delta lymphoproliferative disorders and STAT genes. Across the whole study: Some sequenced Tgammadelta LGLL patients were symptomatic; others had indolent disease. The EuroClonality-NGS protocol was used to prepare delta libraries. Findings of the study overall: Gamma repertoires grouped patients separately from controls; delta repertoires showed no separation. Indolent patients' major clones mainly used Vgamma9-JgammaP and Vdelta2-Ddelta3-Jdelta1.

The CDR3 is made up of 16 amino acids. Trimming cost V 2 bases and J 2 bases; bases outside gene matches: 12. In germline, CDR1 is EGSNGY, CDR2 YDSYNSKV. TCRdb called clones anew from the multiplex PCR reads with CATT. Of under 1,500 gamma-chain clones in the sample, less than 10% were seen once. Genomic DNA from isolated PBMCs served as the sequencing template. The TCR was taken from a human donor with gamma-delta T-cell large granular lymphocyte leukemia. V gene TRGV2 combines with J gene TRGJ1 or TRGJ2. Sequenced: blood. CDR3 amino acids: CATWDDSGAYYYKKLF. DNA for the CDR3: TGTGCCACCTGGGACGATTCGGGGGCGTATTATTATAAGAAACTCTTT.